This is a list of T cell receptor beta chains from one sample in a study of post-analysis software for immune sequencing data. Via MiXCR, TCRdb re-called the PCR reads, giving one row per CDR3 protein. This table has about 430,000 distinct CDR3 sequences, approximately 38% appearing once. The sequenced sample was blood. The source is a girl aged 2 to 9 with multiple sclerosis. Each CDR3 is given with its conserved first and last residue. The D gene is left open where the match is weak. Rows may omit the clone size; those that give it use once, few, many or a size class.

v_call: TRBV27; d_call: TRBD2; j_call: TRBJ2-1; clone_size: .; cdr3_nt: TGTGCCAGCAGTTTTGGTAGCGGGGGTGGGAATGAGCAGTTCTTC; cdr3_aa: CASSFGSGGGNEQFF
v_call: TRBV12-3/TRBV12-4; d_call: .; j_call: TRBJ1-2; clone_size: many; cdr3_nt: TGTGCCAGCAGTTTCGGTGGGGGCTATGGCTACACCTTC; cdr3_aa: CASSFGGGYGYTF
v_call: TRBV6-2/TRBV6-3; d_call: TRBD1; j_call: TRBJ2-4; clone_size: .; cdr3_nt: TGTGCCAGCAGTACGGACAGGGCGGTCATTCAGTACTTC; cdr3_aa: CASSTDRAVIQYF
v_call: TRBV5-1; d_call: TRBD2; j_call: TRBJ2-1; clone_size: few; cdr3_nt: TGCGCCAGCAGCTTGGTCGAGCGGGGGCGGAATGAGCAGTTCTTC; cdr3_aa: CASSLVERGRNEQFF
v_call: TRBV20-1; d_call: .; j_call: TRBJ2-7; clone_size: few; cdr3_nt: TGCAGTGCTAGATCCACCGGGACCGCCTACGAGCAGTACTTC; cdr3_aa: CSARSTGTAYEQYF
v_call: TRBV20-1; d_call: .; j_call: TRBJ2-2; clone_size: .; cdr3_nt: TGCAGTGCTACAGGGAGTAACACCGGGGAGCTGTTTTTT; cdr3_aa: CSATGSNTGELFF
v_call: TRBV24-1; d_call: .; j_call: TRBJ2-7; clone_size: .; cdr3_nt: TGTGCCACCAGTGACTTTTCCTTACAGCTCTACGAGCAGTACTTC; cdr3_aa: CATSDFSLQLYEQYF
v_call: TRBV11-2; d_call: .; j_call: TRBJ2-7; clone_size: few; cdr3_nt: TGTGCCAGCAGCTTAGAGACCGGTCGGTCCTACGAGCAGTACTTC; cdr3_aa: CASSLETGRSYEQYF
v_call: TRBV20-1; d_call: TRBD2; j_call: TRBJ2-5; clone_size: .; cdr3_nt: TGCAGTGCTAGAGATAGCGGGGGGGCCCTGGAGACCCAGTACTTC; cdr3_aa: CSARDSGGALETQYF
v_call: TRBV20-1; d_call: TRBD1; j_call: TRBJ1-4; clone_size: .; cdr3_nt: TGCAGTGCTAGAGCAGGACAGGCTAATGAAAAACTGTTTTTT; cdr3_aa: CSARAGQANEKLFF
v_call: TRBV15; d_call: .; j_call: TRBJ2-1; clone_size: few; cdr3_nt: TGTGCCACCAGCAGAGACAACTACAATGAGCAGTTCTTC; cdr3_aa: CATSRDNYNEQFF
v_call: TRBV6-5; d_call: .; j_call: TRBJ1-2; clone_size: .; cdr3_nt: TGTGCCAGCAGTTACTCCGGCCAGGGCCCAGGGGGCTACACCTTC; cdr3_aa: CASSYSGQGPGGYTF
v_call: TRBV7-8; d_call: TRBD2; j_call: TRBJ2-3; clone_size: few; cdr3_nt: TGTGCCAGCAGCTTGTCACGACTAGCGGGGGGGTCGGACTTTACAGATACGCAGTATTTT; cdr3_aa: CASSLSRLAGGSDFTDTQYF
v_call: TRBV27; d_call: .; j_call: TRBJ2-3; clone_size: .; cdr3_nt: TGTGCCAGCAGCACACTAGCTTCTAGCACAGATACGCAGTATTTT; cdr3_aa: CASSTLASSTDTQYF
v_call: TRBV12-3/TRBV12-4; d_call: TRBD2; j_call: TRBJ2-1; clone_size: .; cdr3_nt: TGTGCCAGCAGTCCCAGTCGACTAGCGGGAACTTATAATGAGCAGTTCTTC; cdr3_aa: CASSPSRLAGTYNEQFF
v_call: TRBV5-1; d_call: .; j_call: TRBJ2-1; clone_size: .; cdr3_nt: TGCGCCAGCAGCTTGCAGGGTACCTACAATGAGCAGTTCTTC; cdr3_aa: CASSLQGTYNEQFF
v_call: TRBV29-1; d_call: TRBD1; j_call: TRBJ1-1; clone_size: .; cdr3_nt: TGCAGCGTTGAAGGTCGCAGGGGGGATGCTGAAGCTTTCTTT; cdr3_aa: CSVEGRRGDAEAFF
v_call: TRBV25-1; d_call: .; j_call: TRBJ2-3; clone_size: few; cdr3_nt: TGTGCCAGCAGTGGCTCTGGGTCGGACCCCCGCACAGATACGCAGTATTTT; cdr3_aa: CASSGSGSDPRTDTQYF
v_call: TRBV4-3; d_call: .; j_call: TRBJ2-5; clone_size: .; cdr3_nt: TGCGCCAGCAGCCAAGGGAGAGGGACAACCGGATACGTGTACCAAGAGACCCAGTACTTC; cdr3_aa: CASSQGRGTTGYVYQETQYF
v_call: TRBV27; d_call: .; j_call: TRBJ2-1; clone_size: once; cdr3_nt: TGTGCCAGCAGCGCAGGTTACAATGAGCAGTTCTTC; cdr3_aa: CASSAGYNEQFF
v_call: TRBV9; d_call: .; j_call: TRBJ1-4; clone_size: few; cdr3_nt: TGTGCCAGCAGCGTAGATGGTACAGGGAGTGAAAAACTGTTTTTT; cdr3_aa: CASSVDGTGSEKLFF
v_call: TRBV12-3/TRBV12-4; d_call: .; j_call: TRBJ1-2; clone_size: .; cdr3_nt: TGTGCCAGCAGTTTAGCGCGGAGGGGCGGCTACACCTTC; cdr3_aa: CASSLARRGGYTF
v_call: TRBV20-1; d_call: .; j_call: TRBJ2-1; clone_size: many; cdr3_nt: TGCAGTGCTAGATCTTACAATGAGCAGTTCTTC; cdr3_aa: CSARSYNEQFF
v_call: TRBV4-1; d_call: .; j_call: TRBJ1-5; clone_size: .; cdr3_nt: TGCGCCAGCAGCCCCCACAGTAGCAATCAGCCCCAGCATTTT; cdr3_aa: CASSPHSSNQPQHF
v_call: TRBV7-9; d_call: .; j_call: TRBJ1-5; clone_size: .; cdr3_nt: TGTGCCAGCAGCCCGGGGACACTTGGGTTACAGCCCCAGCATTTT; cdr3_aa: CASSPGTLGLQPQHF
v_call: TRBV4-1; d_call: .; j_call: TRBJ2-5; clone_size: .; cdr3_nt: TGCGCCAGCAGCCAAGGACTAGTTACCGTCGGAGAGACCCAGTACTTC; cdr3_aa: CASSQGLVTVGETQYF
v_call: TRBV11-1; d_call: TRBD1; j_call: TRBJ1-2; clone_size: few; cdr3_nt: TGTGCCAGCAGCTTATCCACAGGGGGAAACTATGGCTACACCTTC; cdr3_aa: CASSLSTGGNYGYTF
v_call: TRBV12-5; d_call: .; j_call: TRBJ1-2; clone_size: .; cdr3_nt: TGTGCTAGTGGTTTTACTCAACAGGGTAACTATGGCTACACCTTC; cdr3_aa: CASGFTQQGNYGYTF
v_call: TRBV9; d_call: TRBD2; j_call: TRBJ2-1; clone_size: .; cdr3_nt: TGTGCCAGCAGCGTTCCTCTAGCGGGGGGATACGATGAGCAGTTCTTC; cdr3_aa: CASSVPLAGGYDEQFF
v_call: TRBV20-1; d_call: .; j_call: TRBJ2-7; clone_size: .; cdr3_nt: TGCAGTGCAACCAAACAGGGCTTTTACGAGCAGTACTTC; cdr3_aa: CSATKQGFYEQYF
v_call: TRBV7-3; d_call: .; j_call: TRBJ1-2; clone_size: few; cdr3_nt: TGTGCCAGCAGCTTATATTCCGAGGGGGTCTACACCTTC; cdr3_aa: CASSLYSEGVYTF
v_call: TRBV29-1; d_call: TRBD1; j_call: TRBJ2-7; clone_size: few; cdr3_nt: TGCAGCGTTGAAAGGGTCGGGACAGCTCACTACGAGCAGTACTTC; cdr3_aa: CSVERVGTAHYEQYF
v_call: TRBV9; d_call: .; j_call: TRBJ2-1; clone_size: few; cdr3_nt: TGTGCCAGCAGCGCCCTAGGGAGCTCCTACAATGAGCAGTTCTTC; cdr3_aa: CASSALGSSYNEQFF
v_call: TRBV29-1; d_call: .; j_call: TRBJ1-1; clone_size: few; cdr3_nt: TGCAGCGTTCCCAATGCCGCCTCAGGGCGTGACACTGAAGCTTTCTTT; cdr3_aa: CSVPNAASGRDTEAFF
v_call: TRBV11-2; d_call: .; j_call: TRBJ1-2; clone_size: .; cdr3_nt: TGTGCCAGCAGCGCATGGGAGGGTGGCTACACCTTC; cdr3_aa: CASSAWEGGYTF
v_call: TRBV6-6; d_call: TRBD1; j_call: TRBJ1-2; clone_size: .; cdr3_nt: TGTGCCAGCAGTTACACGGACAGGGAGGACTATGGCTACACCTTC; cdr3_aa: CASSYTDREDYGYTF
v_call: TRBV9; d_call: .; j_call: TRBJ2-1; clone_size: few; cdr3_nt: TGTGCCAGCAGCGTGGGAGCGACCTATGAGCAGTTCTTC; cdr3_aa: CASSVGATYEQFF
v_call: TRBV5-1; d_call: .; j_call: TRBJ1-2; clone_size: .; cdr3_nt: TGCGCCAGCAGCAGACAATCTGACAGTCTCTATGGCTACACCTTC; cdr3_aa: CASSRQSDSLYGYTF
v_call: TRBV9; d_call: .; j_call: TRBJ1-1; clone_size: .; cdr3_nt: TGTGCCAGCAGCGTACGGGCAGGGGATAGTGGAGCTTTCTTT; cdr3_aa: CASSVRAGDSGAFF
v_call: TRBV6-6; d_call: .; j_call: TRBJ1-2; clone_size: few; cdr3_nt: TGTGCCAGCAGTCCCTTCGGGGGGGGGAACTATGGCTACACCTTC; cdr3_aa: CASSPFGGGNYGYTF
v_call: TRBV3-1; d_call: TRBD1; j_call: TRBJ1-2; clone_size: few; cdr3_nt: TGTGCCAGCAGCCAAGCCAGTACAGGGGTTGGCTACACCTTC; cdr3_aa: CASSQASTGVGYTF
v_call: TRBV18; d_call: .; j_call: TRBJ2-7; clone_size: few; cdr3_nt: TGTGCCAGCTCACCGGCGGTTTCGAACTACGAGCAGTACTTC; cdr3_aa: CASSPAVSNYEQYF
v_call: TRBV18; d_call: TRBD1; j_call: TRBJ2-1; clone_size: .; cdr3_nt: TGTGCCAGCTCACCAAACAGGGGGGATGTCAATGAGCAGTTCTTC; cdr3_aa: CASSPNRGDVNEQFF
v_call: TRBV20-1; d_call: .; j_call: TRBJ2-3; clone_size: .; cdr3_nt: TGCAGTGCTATTACCGGACGTGAAAACACAGATACGCAGTATTTT; cdr3_aa: CSAITGRENTDTQYF
v_call: TRBV4-3; d_call: TRBD2; j_call: TRBJ2-3; clone_size: few; cdr3_nt: TGCGCCAGCAGCCAAGCAGCGGGAGAGAGGGGTACGCAGTATTTT; cdr3_aa: CASSQAAGERGTQYF
v_call: TRBV5-1; d_call: TRBD2; j_call: TRBJ2-7; clone_size: .; cdr3_nt: TGCGCCAGCAGTGATGGACTAGCGGGGGGACTTCTCTCCTACGAGCAGTACTTC; cdr3_aa: CASSDGLAGGLLSYEQYF
v_call: TRBV15; d_call: .; j_call: TRBJ2-2; clone_size: .; cdr3_nt: TGTGCCACCAGCAACCCCTCGCGACTGGGGAGCACCGGGGAGCTGTTTTTT; cdr3_aa: CATSNPSRLGSTGELFF